The 21 T cell receptor beta chains given below trace back to one sample, sequenced in a study of blood T cells in healthy people across ages. Primers used in a second PCR of about 6 to 11 cycles were a sample-barcoded 5' primer and a J-beta primer mix. TCRdb reprocessed the 5' RACE reads with MiXCR, giving one entry per CDR3 protein. The sample includes about 640,000 distinct CDR3 sequences, roughly 53% of them seen just once. Specimen: blood. These receptor sequences come from a man aged 55 to 70 in good health.

The V call is TRBV7-8, the J call TRBJ2-3, with 9 bases identical to TRBD2. V lost 9 bases, J lost 2 bases, and 9 bases stayed unmatched. The germline gives CDR1 SGHVS, CDR2 FQNEAQ. The CDR3 is 15 residues long. CDR3 bases: TGTGCCAGTGGGGCCCTAGCGGGGAACACAGATACGCAGTATTTT. This translates into CASGALAGNTDTQYF.

This clonotype has only one observation. DNA of the CDR3: TGCAGCGTGGGGGCCGCTGGAAACACCATATATTTT. It yields the protein CSVGAAGNTIYF. This chain joins TRBV29-1 and TRBJ1-3; tentatively, D is TRBD1 (6 bases). Looked up from germline, CDR1 is SQVTM and CDR2 is ANQGSEA. This CDR3 is built from 12 residues. Trimming left V 6 bases short and J 2 bases short, with 8 bases between.

With regard to this clonotype: The junction departs from the called germline gene at one end, perhaps through a read error. The rearrangement links TRBV5-1 to TRBJ2-7; either TRBD1 or TRBD2 may fit D (6 bases each). The length of the CDR3 is 14 residues. Germline V CDR1 and CDR2: SGHRS, YFSETQ. The CDR3 loop is CASSLASGAYERYF. The DNA of the CDR3 is TGCGCCAGCAGCTTGGCCTCGGGGGCCTACGAGCGGTACTTC. Full variable domain (outside the CDR3, taken from reference TRBV5-1 and TRBJ2-7): KAGVTQTPRYLIKTRGQQVTLSCSPISGHRSVSWYQQTPGQGLQFLFEYFSETQRNKGNFPGRFSGRQFSNSRSEMNVSTLELGDSALYLCASSLASGAYERYFGPGTRLTVT.

This sequence joins TRBV4-1 and TRBJ2-5; D possibly corresponds to TRBD2 (5 bases). CDR3 length equals 16 residues. V lost 5 bases and J 2 bases, leaving 18 bases between the germline ends. Germline V gene data show CDR1 as MGHRA and CDR2 as YSYEKL. Here the CDR3 reads CASSEARTSGQETQYF. Written as DNA, the CDR3 is TGCGCCAGCAGCGAAGCCCGGACCAGCGGACAAGAGACCCAGTACTTC.

The chain has TRBV29-1 and TRBJ2-6, with TRBD1 matching 9 bases. The V gene's germline CDR1 is SQVTM and CDR2 ANQGSEA. This CDR3 region has 14 residues. V gave up 5 bases and J gave up 2 bases; unmatched junction bases: 1. The CDR3 loop is CSVWTGAGANVLTF. DNA for the CDR3: TGCAGCGTTTGGACAGGGGCTGGGGCCAACGTCCTGACTTTC.

In this sample, this clonotype turned up once. The chain combines TRBV25-1 with TRBJ2-7; no clear D gene. V lost 6 bases to trimming and J lost 6 bases, with 9 bases between them. Germline lookup yields CDR1 MGHDK and CDR2 SYGVNS. This CDR3 region has 11 residues. The CDR3 DNA reads as TGTGCCAGCAGGGCCGGGCCCGAGCAGTACTTC. It translates to CASRAGPEQYF.

V and J are TRBV5-1 and TRBJ2-1; D could derive from TRBD1 or TRBD2 (5 bases each). Germline CDR1 SGHRS, CDR2 YFSETQ. This CDR3 contains 15 residues. V shed 5 bases and J shed 3 bases, with 15 bases lying between them. The DNA of the CDR3 is TGCGCCAGCAGACTCCGAGGGGATTACTACAATGAGCAGTTCTTC. Amino acids: CASRLRGDYYNEQFF.

This chain uses TRBV21-1 with TRBJ2-7; TRBD2 reflects the table's D call only, with no check against the DNA. TRBV21-1 is listed as a pseudogene. The CDR3 spans 20 residues. This chain's CDR3 is CASSKEVRLAGGRSYNEQYF. The DNA of the CDR3 is TGTGCCAGCAGCAAAGAGGTTCGGCTAGCGGGGGGACGCTCCTACAATGAGCAGTACTTC.

This clonotype was seen only a few times. This chain links TRBV3-1 with TRBJ2-5, with TRBD2 as a possible D gene (6 bases). The germline V gene encodes CDR1 LGHDT and CDR2 YNNKEL (reference sequence). The CDR3 extends over 15 amino acids. The V gene lost 2 bases and the J gene lost 0 bases, with 10 bases spanning the gap. This CDR3 is CASSQIRGYQETQYF. The CDR3 nucleotides are TGTGCCAGCAGCCAAATCCGGGGGTACCAAGAGACCCAGTACTTC.

This rearrangement joins TRBV27 to TRBJ2-7; either TRBD1 or TRBD2 may fit D (7 bases each). CDR1 and CDR2 (germline): MNHEY, SMNVEV (reference sequence). V was pared by 4 bases and J by 2 bases, with 12 bases between. The CDR3 is 14 residues long. CDR3 region: CASSSGGAPYEQYF. The CDR3 bases are TGTGCCAGCAGTTCAGGGGGGGCCCCCTACGAGCAGTACTTC.

This clonotype was recorded once. The rearrangement links TRBV5-1 to TRBJ2-5; maybe TRBD1 (6 bases). The V gene lost 4 bases and the J gene lost 2 bases, with 15 bases spanning the gap. This CDR3 region has 15 residues. Germline values: CDR1 SGHRS, CDR2 YFSETQ. CDR3 loop: CASSTRQVHQETQYF. The CDR3 DNA follows: TGCGCCAGCAGCACCAGACAGGTTCATCAAGAGACCCAGTACTTC.

The chain combines TRBV2 with TRBJ2-1; TRBD2 matches at 13 bases. The V and J ends lost 6 bases and 5 bases, in that order; junction bases with no gene match: 1. Germline V lookup: CDR1 SNHLY, CDR2 FYNNEI. This CDR3 comprises 14 residues. The DNA of the CDR3 is TGTGCCAGCAGGGGGACTAGCGGGGACAATGAGCAGTTCTTC. It specifies CASRGTSGDNEQFF.

In this sample, this clonotype turned up once. The CDR3 sequence: CASSPNSGDQETQYF. CDR3 sequence (DNA): TGTGCCAGCTCTCCTAATTCCGGGGACCAAGAGACCCAGTACTTC. The chain combines TRBV18 with TRBJ2-5, with D tentatively TRBD2 (5 bases). V gave up 6 bases and J gave up 0 bases, with 14 bases separating them. The germline gives CDR1 KGHSH, CDR2 LQKENI. The CDR3 has 15 amino acids.

This clonotype was seen only a few times. CDR3 residues: CSAFGQAPQETQYF. CDR3 nucleotides: TGCAGTGCCTTCGGACAGGCCCCTCAAGAGACCCAGTACTTC. The chain is built from TRBV20-1 and TRBJ2-5, with 7 bases fitting TRBD1. The J segment lost 2 bases and the V segment lost 6 bases, leaving 9 bases of the junction unmatched. Germline values: CDR1 DFQATT, CDR2 SNEGSKA (reference sequence). This CDR3 comprises 14 residues.

The chain joins TRBV28 to TRBJ2-7, with TRBD1 as a possible D gene (5 bases). The V end was cut by 4 bases, the J end by 0 bases, with 13 bases between. CDR3 length equals 15 residues. Germline CDR1 and CDR2: MDHEN and SYDVKM. In nucleotides, the CDR3 is TGTGCCAGCAGTTCTGCGACAGCTAGCTCCTACGAGCAGTACTTC. Encoded protein: CASSSATASSYEQYF.

This chain uses TRBV6-6 with TRBJ1-2, with D tentatively TRBD1 (6 bases). CDR1 and CDR2 from the germline V gene are MNHNY and SVGAGI (reference sequence). V was clipped by 8 bases and J by 3 bases, with 16 bases between them. The CDR3 covers 14 residues. CDR3 sequence (DNA): TGTGCCAGCCGAAGGGGACAAGAGGACTATGGCTACACCTTC. Translating gives CASRRGQEDYGYTF.

This clonotype appeared a few times. The chain is built from TRBV7-2 and TRBJ2-2; 10 positions agree with TRBD2. The trim removed 1 base at V and 8 bases at J, leaving 16 bases unmatched. The V gene's germline CDR1 is SGHTA and CDR2 FQGNSA. The CDR3 has 19 amino acids. The CDR3 sequence is CASSLVPVGTSESRGELFF. For the CDR3, the DNA is TGTGCCAGCAGCTTAGTCCCCGTCGGGACTAGCGAAAGTAGAGGGGAGCTGTTTTTT.

The rearrangement uses TRBV2 and TRBJ2-3; TRBD2 matches 7 bases. CDR1 and CDR2 from the germline V gene are SNHLY and FYNNEI. V shed 6 bases and J 1 base; nucleotides not matched to a gene: 4. The CDR3 spans 14 residues. CDR3 in amino acids: CASRGGGGTDTQYF. CDR3 DNA: TGTGCCAGCAGGGGCGGGGGAGGCACAGATACGCAGTATTTT.

CDR3: CASSQRGGQGSEKLFF. CDR3 in DNA: TGTGCCAGCTCACAACGTGGTGGACAGGGGAGCGAAAAACTGTTTTTT. V is TRBV18 and J is TRBJ1-4; 9 bases match TRBD1. The CDR3 runs to 16 residues. Germline trimming cut 4 bases from V and 8 bases from J; bases unmatched to any gene: 11. The germline gives CDR1 KGHSH, CDR2 LQKENI.

The V gene is TRBV20-1, the J gene TRBJ2-1, with a possible D match to TRBD2 (6 bases). CDR1 and CDR2 (germline): DFQATT, SNEGSKA (reference sequence). This CDR3 comprises 15 residues. V was cut by 0 bases and J by 8 bases, with 17 bases left in between. This chain's CDR3 is CSARERRGPGDEQFF. As DNA, the CDR3 is TGCAGTGCTAGAGAGCGGCGGGGCCCGGGCGATGAGCAGTTCTTC.

This clonotype was seen a few times. The V and J genes are TRBV7-2 and TRBJ2-4, with 10 bases matching TRBD2. The trim removed 5 bases at V and 4 bases at J, leaving 11 bases unmatched. The CDR3 is 17 residues long. From germline, CDR1 is SGHTA and CDR2 FQGNSA. The CDR3 DNA reads TGTGCCAGCAGCCTGCGCCTAGCGGGGGACCAGAAAAACATTCAGTACTTC. It specifies CASSLRLAGDQKNIQYF.